This TCR beta chain was profiled in a study of blood T cell repertoires in COVID-19. Per the study methods: Estimated nucleated cell counts came from reference gene primer amplification. Here immunoSEQ multiplex PCR was the method, and the copy in TCRdb shows in-frame clones only, minus some. That table is the source of V, J and clone size, and D and trimming were worked out from the DNA. Of nearly 350,000 clones in the sample, approximately 89% were seen once. Germline CDR1 and CDR2: SEHNR and FQNEAQ (reference sequence). This CDR3 has 15 amino acids. Losses at the gene ends were 5 bases for V and 2 bases for J; bases not matched to a gene: 5. This clone has a single count.

The specimen was peripheral blood. The sequence was collected from a young woman who had recovered from COVID-19. This chain links TRBV7-9 with TRBJ2-3; 9 bases line up with TRBD2. The CDR3 reads CASSRVAGATDTQYF. The DNA of the CDR3 is TGTGCCAGCAGCAGGGTAGCGGGGGCCACAGATACGCAGTATTTT. The full variable domain, in which reference TRBV7-9 and TRBJ2-3 provide the parts outside the CDR3, is DTGVSQNPRHKITKRGQNVTFRCDPISEHNRLYWYRQTLGQGPEFLTYFQNEAQLEKSRLLSDRFSAERPKGSFSTLEIQRTEQGDSAMYLCASSRVAGATDTQYFGPGTRLTVL.